A selection of T cell receptor beta chains follows, all from one sample in a study of T-cell reconstitution after alpha-beta-depleted transplantation in children. TCRdb analysed the PCR reads with MiXCR anew, one entry per CDR3 protein. The sample has 530,000 or so distinct CDR3 sequences; roughly a quarter are singletons. Sequenced material: PBMCs, taken before TCRalphabeta/CD19-depleted stem cell transplant. Source of these receptors: a boy in the first two years of life with Wiskott-Aldrich syndrome, due to receive a stem cell transplant. Each CDR3 is given with its conserved first and last residue. Fields, in order: D gene, V gene, clone size, J gene, CDR3 DNA, CDR3 protein. The D gene is left open where the match is weak. A clone size is listed for some rows: how often the clone was seen (once, few, many), or a class if it is expanded.

TRBD2	TRBV4-1	NA	TRBJ2-1	TGCGCCAGCAGCCAAGATCCCAGCGGGAGGTTCTATGAGCAGTTCTTC	CASSQDPSGRFYEQFF
NA	TRBV11-3	few	TRBJ2-7	TGTGCCAGCAGCTTAGATGGCCGGGACGAGCAGTACTTC	CASSLDGRDEQYF
TRBD1	TRBV6-1	NA	TRBJ2-5	TGTGCCAGCAGGGCAGGGGGCTGGGAAGAGACCCAGTACTTC	CASRAGGWEETQYF
TRBD1	TRBV6-1	few	TRBJ2-2	TGTGCCAGCACCTACAGGGACAGGGCCACCGGGGAGCTGTTTTTT	CASTYRDRATGELFF
TRBD2	TRBV2	NA	TRBJ2-7	TGTGCCAGCAGTACACCCGGGACTAGCGTTGTCGAGCAGTACTTC	CASSTPGTSVVEQYF
NA	TRBV20-1	few	TRBJ2-3	TGCAGTGGATCCCCTACCACTAGCACAGATACGCAGTATTTT	CSGSPTTSTDTQYF
NA	TRBV20-1	few	TRBJ2-7	TGCAGTGGGGTCTACGAGCAGTACTTC	CSGVYEQYF
TRBD2	TRBV20-1	NA	TRBJ2-1	TGCAGTGCTAGAGAGACGGGACTAAGAGCGTACAATGAGCAGTTCTTC	CSARETGLRAYNEQFF
NA	TRBV7-3	few	TRBJ2-1	TGTGCCAGCAGCTTAAAGGTCGGAGGGTTGAATGAGCAGTTCTTC	CASSLKVGGLNEQFF
NA	TRBV20-1	NA	TRBJ1-4	TGCAGTGCTAGAGATTTCCGGACAGCTTACGAAAAACTGTTTTTT	CSARDFRTAYEKLFF
NA	TRBV14	once	TRBJ2-5	TGTGCCAGCAGCCAAGATTCGGCAGTGGTGGAGACCCAGTACTTC	CASSQDSAVVETQYF
NA	TRBV24-1	NA	TRBJ2-3	TGTGCCACCAGTGATTCTTGGACAGATACGCAGTATTTT	CATSDSWTDTQYF
TRBD1	TRBV12-3/TRBV12-4	few	TRBJ1-6	TGTGCCAGCAGTTCAGGGGGTTGGGGTTCACCCCTCCACTTT	CASSSGGWGSPLHF
TRBD2	TRBV5-1	NA	TRBJ2-3	TGCGCCAGCAGCTTGGTGGCGGGAGGCCCGTGGGATACGCAGTATTTT	CASSLVAGGPWDTQYF
NA	TRBV11-2	NA	TRBJ2-5	TGTGCCAGCAGCTCATCCTACCATCCTACCCAAGAGACCCAGTACTTC	CASSSSYHPTQETQYF
NA	TRBV29-1	NA	TRBJ2-5	TGCAGCGCCGCAACACCTTTTTTAATAGAGACCCAGTACTTC	CSAATPFLIETQYF
NA	TRBV6-5	few	TRBJ1-1	TGTGCCAGCAGTTATCTCGGGGGAGACACTGAAGCTTTCTTT	CASSYLGGDTEAFF
NA	TRBV27	NA	TRBJ2-3	TGTGCCAGCAGTGTCACGACTAGCACAGATACGCAGTATTTT	CASSVTTSTDTQYF
NA	TRBV29-1	NA	TRBJ2-5	TGCAGCGTTGATCTGGGCGGCCAAGAGACCCAGTACTTC	CSVDLGGQETQYF
NA	TRBV5-1	few	TRBJ2-5	TGCGCCAGCAGCTTGGTTTTCCAAGAGACCCAGTACTTC	CASSLVFQETQYF
TRBD2	TRBV5-5	NA	TRBJ2-5	TGTGCCAGCAGCTTGGGGAGACCGGGAGGGATGGGGGAGACCCAGTACTTC	CASSLGRPGGMGETQYF
TRBD1	TRBV7-2	few	TRBJ1-1	TGTGCCAGCAGCCCCAGGGGGACCATGAACACTGAAGCTTTCTTT	CASSPRGTMNTEAFF
TRBD2	TRBV20-1	NA	TRBJ2-1	TGCAGTGCTATAGCGGGAAGCTCCTACAATGAGCAGTTCTTC	CSAIAGSSYNEQFF
TRBD1	TRBV9	few	TRBJ2-1	TGTGCCAGCAGCGCCCACCCAGGGACAGACAATGAGCAGTTCTTC	CASSAHPGTDNEQFF
NA	TRBV28	NA	TRBJ2-7	TGTGCCAGCAGGGGGGACGAGCAGTACTTC	CASRGDEQYF
NA	TRBV5-1	NA	TRBJ2-6	TGCGCCAGCAGCTTGGCCCACAATCTCCCCGGGGCCAACGTCCTGACTTTC	CASSLAHNLPGANVLTF
TRBD2	TRBV20-1	NA	TRBJ2-1	TGCAGTGCTAGAGATAAGGCGGGAGGGCGGTACAATGAGCAGTTCTTC	CSARDKAGGRYNEQFF
NA	TRBV3-1	NA	TRBJ1-1	TGTGCCAGCAGCCAGGGAGCAGGGGTGGCTGAAGCTTTCTTT	CASSQGAGVAEAFF
NA	TRBV5-1	NA	TRBJ2-7	TGCGCCAGCAGCTTGTCGCGCAGGGCTACGCACTACGAGCAGTACTTC	CASSLSRRATHYEQYF
TRBD2	TRBV28	NA	TRBJ2-2	TGTGCCAGCAGTTCTCGGGGGGGTTTGCCTAACACCGGGGAGCTGTTTTTT	CASSSRGGLPNTGELFF
NA	TRBV15	NA	TRBJ2-2	TGTGCCACCAGCAGAGCCAGGGGGGCGAACACCGGGGAGCTGTTTTTT	CATSRARGANTGELFF
NA	TRBV7-6	NA	TRBJ2-1	TGTGCCAGCAGCGCTTACTCTGAGCAGTTCTTC	CASSAYSEQFF
NA	TRBV18	NA	TRBJ1-2	TGTGCCAGCTCACCAGACGGGGGCTATGGCTACACCTTC	CASSPDGGYGYTF
NA	TRBV5-1	few	TRBJ2-3	TGCGCCAGCAGCTTGGCCTCTCGATTTAGCGCGCCAGATACGCAGTATTTT	CASSLASRFSAPDTQYF
TRBD1	TRBV6-1	NA	TRBJ2-4	TGTGCCAGCAGTCCCGGGACAGGGGGTATACTGGGCAAAAACATTCAGTACTTC	CASSPGTGGILGKNIQYF
NA	TRBV6-1	few	TRBJ1-1	TGTGCCAGCCTCGGGGTCCCTGAAGCTTTCTTT	CASLGVPEAFF
NA	TRBV7-9	many	TRBJ2-2	TGTGCCAGCAGCTTACTAGCCACCGGGGAGCTGTTTTTT	CASSLLATGELFF
NA	TRBV5-5	NA	TRBJ1-1	TGTGCCAGCAGCTTGGGACCAGGGAGCACTGAAGCTTTCTTT	CASSLGPGSTEAFF
TRBD2	TRBV20-1	NA	TRBJ2-3	TGCAGTGCTAGAGGTACCGCGGGAGACGCAGATACGCAGTATTTT	CSARGTAGDADTQYF
NA	TRBV15	NA	TRBJ1-3	TGTGCCACCAGCATAGGCCCTGGAAACACCATATATTTT	CATSIGPGNTIYF
NA	TRBV20-1	NA	TRBJ2-5	TGCAGTGCTAGAGATTTACGTACCCTCATTGAGACCCAGTACTTC	CSARDLRTLIETQYF
TRBD2	TRBV6-5	NA	TRBJ2-7	TGTGCCAGCAGTCACCTAGCGGGAGAGGGCGAGCAGTACTTC	CASSHLAGEGEQYF
TRBD2	TRBV5-1	NA	TRBJ2-1	TGCGCCAGCAGCTTGGTGGCTAGCGGGATAAGGTACAATGAGCAGTTCTTC	CASSLVASGIRYNEQFF
NA	TRBV7-9	few	TRBJ2-4	TGTGCCAGCAGCGTTGATAGGGCGTCGACCAAAAACATTCAGTACTTC	CASSVDRASTKNIQYF
NA	TRBV12-3/TRBV12-4	few	TRBJ2-1	TGTGCCAGCAGTCCGGGACCAGAGCAGTTCTTC	CASSPGPEQFF
TRBD2	TRBV5-1	NA	TRBJ2-1	TGTGCCAGCAGCTTGACTAGCGGGAGGCATAATGAGCAGTTCTTC	CASSLTSGRHNEQFF
NA	TRBV11-2	NA	TRBJ2-1	TGTGCCAGCAGCACATTCGGGGCTCGCTCCTACAATGAGCAGTTCTTC	CASSTFGARSYNEQFF
TRBD1	TRBV29-1	NA	TRBJ2-7	TGCAGCGTTGAAAAGACAGGGCCTTACGAGCAGTACTTC	CSVEKTGPYEQYF
TRBD2	TRBV18	NA	TRBJ2-1	TGTGCCAGCTCGCAACTAGCGGGAGGTTTCGGTGAGCAGTTCTTC	CASSQLAGGFGEQFF
TRBD1	TRBV12-3/TRBV12-4	NA	TRBJ2-3	TGTGCCAGCAGTTTATGGGACAGGGGAGCAGATACGCAGTATTTT	CASSLWDRGADTQYF
NA	TRBV7-9	NA	TRBJ1-2	TGTGCCAGCAGCTTAGAGATCAACTATGGCTACACCTTC	CASSLEINYGYTF
TRBD2	TRBV20-1	few	TRBJ2-1	TGCAGTCCTCGTGCGGGAGGGGTCAATGAGCAGTTCTTC	CSPRAGGVNEQFF
NA	TRBV12-3/TRBV12-4	NA	TRBJ1-1	TGTGCCAGCAGCGCGCCGGGGCAGTTGAACACTGAAGCTTTCTTT	CASSAPGQLNTEAFF
NA	TRBV5-6	NA	TRBJ1-1	TGTGCCAGCAGCTTGGCCTTAGCCCCCGGGACTGAAGCTTTCTTT	CASSLALAPGTEAFF
TRBD1	TRBV5-5	few	TRBJ2-7	TGTGCCAGCAGCCTCCGGACAGGAACTACCTACGAGCAGTACTTC	CASSLRTGTTYEQYF